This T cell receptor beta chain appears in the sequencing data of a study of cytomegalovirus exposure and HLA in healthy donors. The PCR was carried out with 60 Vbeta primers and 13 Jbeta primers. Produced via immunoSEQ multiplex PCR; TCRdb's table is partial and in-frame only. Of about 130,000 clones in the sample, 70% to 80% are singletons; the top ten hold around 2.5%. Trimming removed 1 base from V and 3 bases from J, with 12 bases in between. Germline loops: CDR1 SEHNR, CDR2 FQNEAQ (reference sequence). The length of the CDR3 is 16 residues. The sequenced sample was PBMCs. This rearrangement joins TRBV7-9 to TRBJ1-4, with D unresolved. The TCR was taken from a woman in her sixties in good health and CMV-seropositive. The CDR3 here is CASSLEGLRANEKLFF. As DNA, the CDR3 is TGTGCCAGCAGCTTAGAAGGCCTTCGGGCTAATGAAAAACTGTTTTTT.